This record looks at one TCR beta chain sequence and its context. The sample is drawn from a study of blood T cell repertoires in COVID-19. Study summary: Acute and convalescent COVID-19 samples came from the United States, Italy and Spain.

Repertoires were generated with immunoSEQ multiplex PCR, while TCRdb's copy carries only in-frame clones and drops some. This table holds 100,000 to 150,000 clones, around nine tenths found once. Looked up from germline, CDR1 is SGHRS and CDR2 is YFSETQ. J lost 5 bases, V lost 6 bases, and 11 bases had no gene match. This CDR3 has 15 amino acids. Input material: peripheral blood. The receptor was derived from a woman aged 80 or over with acute or convalescent COVID-19. This chain joins TRBV5-1 and TRBJ1-2; TRBD1 aligns across 9 bases. The CDR3 loop reads CASTSAAGQGYGYTF. The CDR3 nucleotides are TGCGCCAGCACCTCGGCGGCCGGACAGGGGTATGGCTACACCTTC.